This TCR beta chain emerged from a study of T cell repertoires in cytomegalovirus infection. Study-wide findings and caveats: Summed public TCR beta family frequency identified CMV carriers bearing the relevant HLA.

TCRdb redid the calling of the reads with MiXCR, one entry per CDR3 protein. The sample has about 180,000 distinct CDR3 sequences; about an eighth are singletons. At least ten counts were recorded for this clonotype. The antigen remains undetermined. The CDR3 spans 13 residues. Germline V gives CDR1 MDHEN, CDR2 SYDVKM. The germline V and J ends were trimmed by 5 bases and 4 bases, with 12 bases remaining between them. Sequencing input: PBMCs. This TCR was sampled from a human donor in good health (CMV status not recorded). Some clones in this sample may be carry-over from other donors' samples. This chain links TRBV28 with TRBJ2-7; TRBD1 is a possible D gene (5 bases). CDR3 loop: CASSHQGSYEQYF. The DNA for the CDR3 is TGTGCCAGCAGTCATCAGGGCTCTTACGAGCAGTACTTC.